The sequence of this T cell receptor beta chain was determined in a study of blood T cell repertoires in COVID-19 (dated by TCRdb to the early 2020s). Context from the whole study: Collaborator samples came from the United States, Italy and Spain and covered acute and convalescent phases of COVID-19. The material from the prospective study consisted of cDNA or gDNA derived from T cells, B-cell-depleted T cells, or PBMCs. The dataset comprised deeply sampled blood TCRbeta repertoires from subjects exposed to, actively infected with, or recovered from COVID-19. The repertoires were released in a freely available public database meant as a resource for research on the immune response to SARS-CoV-2. The samples were drawn from two sources: the first 160 participants of the ongoing ImmuneRACE study, and 1,000 to 1,500 subjects contributed by 6 global collaborators. Sample metadata almost always included a de-identified subject ID, COVID-19 status, age in years and sex. Where available, HLA class I and class II types were obtained from metadata supplied by the sample provider rather than from assay-based typing.

Trimming removed 8 bases from V and 2 bases from J; the gene matches leave 2 bases unexplained. CDR1 and CDR2 were assigned from the germline V gene as SGHTA and FQGNSA. Including the terminal cysteine and phenylalanine, the CDR3 comprises 13 residues. CDR3 DNA is the only sequence kept; it has 39 bases, read in frame from the first base. Worth noting for this clone: No antigen is known for it. No per-base quality is available; no much larger clone lies one base away.

What the authors observed across the whole study: Clinical and demographic metadata were provided uncurated, with the amount varying by source and participant.

One collaborating source in Seattle enrolled patients while the patients were actively infected and followed the patients over time throughout the course of disease. Whole blood was collected in K2EDTA tubes by collaborating institutions according to the institutions' own protocols. For TCRbeta analysis, collaborators shipped samples as frozen whole blood, isolated PBMCs, or DNA extracted from either of those sample types. TCRbeta CDR3 regions were amplified from genomic DNA using the immunoSEQ Assay, a bias-controlled multiplex PCR. In the paper's pipeline: The number of nucleated cells in each sample was estimated by amplification of reference gene primers within the assay. To quantify the absolute abundance of each unique TCRbeta CDR3 rearrangement, sequence reads were collapsed and filtered. For each sample, productive Simpson clonality was calculated as the square root of Simpson's diversity index over productive rearrangements. TCRdb provides this immuneACCESS table in a form limited to in-frame rearrangements. Some clones are lacking; in checked studies, under half of them reflect an unresolved V gene, and why the rest are absent is not known. That table gives V, J and clone size, and the DNA gave D and trimming. In all, the sample holds fewer than 450,000 clones, and over 70% of those were seen once. The ten biggest clones cover about 6% of the sample.

The source of this sequence is a woman in her forties or fifties with COVID-19, enrolled during active disease. The sequenced sample consisted of peripheral blood. In this chain, TRBV7-2 is recombined with TRBJ2-7; a stretch of 11 junction bases matches TRBD2. The CDR3 is CASGTSGTYEQYF. The nucleotides read TGTGCCAGCGGGACTAGCGGAACCTACGAGCAGTACTTC.